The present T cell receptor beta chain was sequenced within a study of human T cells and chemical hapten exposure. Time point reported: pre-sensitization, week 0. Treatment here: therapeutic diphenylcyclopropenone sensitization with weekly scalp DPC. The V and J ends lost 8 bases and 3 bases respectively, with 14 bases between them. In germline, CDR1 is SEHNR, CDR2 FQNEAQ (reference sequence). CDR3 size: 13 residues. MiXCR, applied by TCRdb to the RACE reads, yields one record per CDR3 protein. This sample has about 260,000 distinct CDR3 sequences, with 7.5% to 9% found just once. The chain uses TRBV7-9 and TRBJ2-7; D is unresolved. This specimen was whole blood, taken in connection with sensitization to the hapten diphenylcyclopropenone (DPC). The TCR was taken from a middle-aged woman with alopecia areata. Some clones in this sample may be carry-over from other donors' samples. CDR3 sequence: CASGLSPLYEQYF. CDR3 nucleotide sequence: TGTGCCAGCGGCCTATCCCCTCTCTACGAGCAGTACTTC. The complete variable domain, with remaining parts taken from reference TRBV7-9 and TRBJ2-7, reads DTGVSQNPRHKITKRGQNVTFRCDPISEHNRLYWYRQTLGQGPEFLTYFQNEAQLEKSRLLSDRFSAERPKGSFSTLEIQRTEQGDSAMYLCASGLSPLYEQYFGPGTRLTVT.